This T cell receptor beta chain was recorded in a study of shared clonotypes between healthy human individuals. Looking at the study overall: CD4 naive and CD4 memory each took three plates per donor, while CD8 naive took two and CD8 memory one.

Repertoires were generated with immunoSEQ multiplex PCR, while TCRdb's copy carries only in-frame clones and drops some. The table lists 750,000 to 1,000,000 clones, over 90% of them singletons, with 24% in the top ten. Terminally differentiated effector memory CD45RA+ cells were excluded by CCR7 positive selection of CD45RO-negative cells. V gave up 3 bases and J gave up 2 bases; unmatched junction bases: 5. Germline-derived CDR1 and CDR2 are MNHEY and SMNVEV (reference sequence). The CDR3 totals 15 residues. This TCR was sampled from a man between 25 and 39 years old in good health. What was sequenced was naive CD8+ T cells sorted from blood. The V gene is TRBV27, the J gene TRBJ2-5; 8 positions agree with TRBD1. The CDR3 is CASSFLGTGQETQYF. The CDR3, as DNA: TGTGCCAGCAGTTTCTTAGGGACAGGTCAAGAGACCCAGTACTTC.